The 20 T cell receptor beta chains below come from one sample, sequenced in a study of Graves' ophthalmopathy and Graves' hyperthyroidism. TCR beta CDR3 amplification used RNA transcripts. Following a first-round RT-PCR that used HTBI primers, a second-round multiplex PCR was carried out. In TCRdb, the multiplex PCR reads were re-called with MiXCR into one record per CDR3 protein. The sample shows about 420,000 distinct CDR3 sequences, more than 20% of them seen only once. The sequenced material came from peripheral blood. These receptor sequences come from a woman aged 18 to 35 with stable Graves' hyperthyroidism.

In its sample, this clonotype was seen many times. V usage is TRBV27 and J usage is TRBJ1-2, with 7 bases identical to TRBD1. The CDR3 has 13 amino acids. CDR1 MNHEY and CDR2 SMNVEV come from the germline V gene (reference sequence). Trimming cost V 5 bases and J 5 bases; bases outside gene matches: 5. The CDR3 protein is CASSVTGRYGYTF. The CDR3 bases are TGTGCCAGCAGTGTGACAGGGAGGTATGGCTACACCTTC.

This clonotype was picked up many times. V gene TRBV20-1 combines with J gene TRBJ2-5; no clear D. Trimming left V 6 bases short and J 1 base short, with 9 bases between. Germline values: CDR1 DFQATT, CDR2 SNEGSKA (reference sequence). This CDR3 region has 12 residues. CDR3 nucleotides: TGCAGTGCCCAGCGCGGCCAAGAGACCCAGTACTTC. Translation: CSAQRGQETQYF.

This clonotype came up many times. V is TRBV28 and J is TRBJ1-2; D might be TRBD1 (5 bases). V lost 2 bases to trimming and J lost 6 bases, with 22 bases between them. The CDR3 is 17 amino acids. The germline CDR1 and CDR2 sequences are MDHEN and SYDVKM. The CDR3 loop is CASSLLPGAGSADGYTF. The CDR3 nucleotides read TGTGCCAGCAGTTTACTACCTGGAGCAGGGTCAGCTGATGGCTACACCTTC.

This clonotype was detected many times. V usage is TRBV9 and J usage is TRBJ1-2; 7 nucleotides line up with TRBD1. CDR1 is SGDLS, CDR2 YYNGEE, per germline. V trimming: 2 bases; J trimming: 7 bases; junction bases outside the gene matches: 17. CDR3 size: 17 residues. Here the CDR3 reads CASSVPFYDRVHRGYTF. In DNA form, the CDR3 reads TGTGCCAGCAGCGTGCCCTTCTACGACAGGGTGCATCGTGGCTACACCTTC.

The rearrangement uses TRBV25-1 and TRBJ2-4, with 7 bases identical to TRBD1. J gave up 6 bases and V 4 bases, and 6 bases lay outside the gene matches. Germline V gene data show CDR1 as MGHDK and CDR2 as SYGVNS. The CDR3 loop spans 14 amino acids. The CDR3 sequence: CASSAPGQSNIQYF. CDR3 sequence (DNA): TGTGCCAGCAGTGCCCCGGGACAGTCAAACATTCAGTACTTC.

The chain combines TRBV3-1 with TRBJ1-1; D gene unclear. V lost 1 base and J lost 11, with 8 bases in between. The length of the CDR3 is 11 residues. The germline gives CDR1 LGHDT, CDR2 YNNKEL (reference sequence). The CDR3 DNA is TGTGCCAGCAGCCAAGGACTTCTCGCTTTCTTT. Amino acids: CASSQGLLAFF.

This clonotype has only a few counts. The chain employs TRBV18 and TRBJ2-7, with 10 bases lining up with TRBD2. CDR1 is KGHSH, CDR2 LQKENI, per germline. There are 14 residues in the CDR3. The J segment lost 2 bases and the V segment lost 8 bases, leaving 6 bases of the junction unmatched. CDR3 sequence: CASTGTSDTYEQYF. The CDR3 DNA is TGTGCCAGCACGGGGACTAGCGACACCTACGAGCAGTACTTC.

This clonotype appeared a few times. The chain joins TRBV6-1 to TRBJ2-7, with TRBD1 matching over 8 bases. The trim removed 5 bases at V and 3 bases at J, leaving 3 bases unmatched. Germline assignment: CDR1 MNHNS and CDR2 SASEGT. The CDR3 is 13 residues long. In DNA, the CDR3 is TGTGCCAGCAGTCGGGACAGGTACTACGAGCAGTACTTC. This encodes CASSRDRYYEQYF.

In its sample, this clonotype was seen many times. The genes are TRBV7-9 and TRBJ2-7; D is undetermined. Germline loops: CDR1 SEHNR, CDR2 FQNEAQ (reference sequence). The CDR3 consists of 14 residues. Trimming pared 0 bases from V and 5 bases from J, leaving 11 bases between. In nucleotides, the CDR3 is TGTGCCAGCAGCTTAGCGGGAAGGATAGACGAGCAGTACTTC. Translating gives CASSLAGRIDEQYF. Looking up the rest from reference TRBV7-9 and TRBJ2-7 gives the full variable domain: DTGVSQNPRHKITKRGQNVTFRCDPISEHNRLYWYRQTLGQGPEFLTYFQNEAQLEKSRLLSDRFSAERPKGSFSTLEIQRTEQGDSAMYLCASSLAGRIDEQYFGPGTRLTVT.

On this clonotype itself: A read error may account for a junction end that differs from germline. The chain employs TRBV6-5 and TRBJ1-5, with unresolved D. This CDR3 contains 13 residues. Germline CDR1 is MNHEY and CDR2 is SVGAGI. The CDR3 region has the DNA TGTGCCAGCAGTTACCTGGGAAATCAGCCCCGGCATTTT. Its translation: CASSYLGNQPRHF.

This clonotype was recorded at least ten times. The CDR3 bases are TGTGCCAGCAGTTACTCGCGGGTCTCCTACGAGCAGTACTTC. Protein: CASSYSRVSYEQYF. The chain joins TRBV6-5 to TRBJ2-7, with D possibly matching TRBD2 (5 bases). Between the trimmed V and J ends, which lost 0 bases and 0 bases, there was a span of 6 bases. The CDR3 loop spans 14 amino acids. Germline CDR1 MNHEY, CDR2 SVGAGI.

There are many counts of this clonotype. The chain recombines TRBV24-1 with TRBJ2-6, with D tentatively TRBD2 (6 bases). Trimming removed 6 bases from V and 1 base from J, with 12 bases in between. In germline, CDR1 is KGHDR, CDR2 SFDVKD. CDR3 length: 16 amino acids. The chain's CDR3 is CATSPGVKSGANVLTF. For the CDR3, the DNA is TGTGCCACCAGTCCGGGGGTGAAGTCTGGGGCCAACGTCCTGACTTTC.

This clonotype was seen at least ten times. V is TRBV7-2 and J is TRBJ2-5; tentatively, D is TRBD1 or TRBD2 (5 bases each). The V end was cut by 6 bases, the J end by 0 bases, with 5 bases between. This CDR3 has 12 amino acids. Germline CDR1 and CDR2: SGHTA and FQGNSA. The CDR3 DNA sequence: TGTGCCAGCAGGGGGGACCAAGAGACCCAGTACTTC. This encodes CASRGDQETQYF. Drawing the rest from reference TRBV7-2 and TRBJ2-5, the complete variable domain is GAGVSQSPSNKVTEKGKDVELRCDPISGHTALYWYRQSLGQGLEFLIYFQGNSAPDKSGLPSDRFSAERTGGSVSTLTIQRTQQEDSAVYLCASRGDQETQYFGPGTRLLVL.

This clonotype came up many times. CDR3 loop: CASSIGTSDITFYEQYF. DNA of the CDR3: TGTGCCAGCAGCATCGGGACGAGTGATATCACGTTCTACGAGCAGTACTTC. The chain is built from TRBV5-6 and TRBJ2-7; D may correspond to TRBD1 or TRBD2 (5 bases each). V lost 4 bases and J 3 bases, leaving 23 bases between the germline ends. This CDR3 has 17 amino acids. Germline CDR1 reads SGHDT; CDR2 reads YYEEEE. The full variable domain, in which reference TRBV5-6 and TRBJ2-7 provide the parts outside the CDR3, is DAGVTQSPTHLIKTRGQQVTLRCSPKSGHDTVSWYQQALGQGPQFIFQYYEEEERQRGNFPDRFSGHQFPNYSSELNVNALLLGDSALYLCASSIGTSDITFYEQYFGPGTRLTVT.

The DNA of the CDR3 is TGTGCCAGCAGAGTCAGGGGGAAGGGCGAGCAGTACTTC. Protein sequence: CASRVRGKGEQYF. The chain recombines TRBV6-1 with TRBJ2-7; 7 bases line up with TRBD1. This CDR3 has 13 amino acids. CDR1 and CDR2 from the germline V gene are MNHNS and SASEGT. With 6 bases clipped from V and 6 bases from J, the junction kept 8 bases outside the gene matches.

This clonotype was counted ten times or more. This rearrangement joins TRBV6-4 to TRBJ1-2; D uncertain. The germline V gene encodes CDR1 MRHNA and CDR2 SNTAGT. The germline V and J ends were trimmed by 2 bases and 8 bases, with 15 bases remaining between them. The CDR3 runs 14 residues. In DNA form, the CDR3 reads TGTGCCAGCAGTGACGGCAGGCACAGTGGGGGCTACACCTTC. Amino acid sequence: CASSDGRHSGGYTF.

This clonotype was recorded many times. The chain has TRBV28 and TRBJ2-5, with D possibly matching TRBD2 (6 bases). Germline-derived CDR1 and CDR2 are MDHEN and SYDVKM. The CDR3 is 14 amino acids. V shed 3 bases and J shed 5 bases, with 13 bases lying between them. The CDR3 region has the DNA TGTGCCAGCAGTTTCTCCGGGGGTTGGGAGACCCAGTACTTC. Protein: CASSFSGGWETQYF.

This clonotype came up many times. CDR3 DNA: TGCAGTGCTATCCCGACTAGCAGGAGCTTCGAGCAGTACTTC. This codes for CSAIPTSRSFEQYF. The V call is TRBV20-1, the J call TRBJ2-7; 7 nucleotides align to TRBD2. The V gene end was trimmed by 4 bases and the J gene end by 6 bases; junction bases not matched to a gene: 12. The CDR3 spans 14 residues. Germline CDR1 reads DFQATT; CDR2 reads SNEGSKA (reference sequence).

This clonotype was counted many times. Just one base apart from a much larger clone, this may be a read error. The V and J genes are TRBV28 and TRBJ2-5; unclear D gene. Trimming pared 6 bases from V and 2 bases from J, leaving 4 bases between. CDR1 and CDR2 (germline): MDHEN, SYDVKM. CDR3 length: 11 amino acids. CDR3 in DNA: TGTGCCAGCAGCCATCAAGAGACCCAGTACTTC. It yields the protein CASSHQETQYF.

This clonotype has at least ten counts. This chain connects TRBV12-3 or TRBV12-4 to TRBJ2-7; 10 bases agree with TRBD1. V was clipped by 6 bases and J by 5 bases; unmatched bases: 7. The CDR3 consists of 14 residues. CDR3 nucleotide sequence: TGTGCCAGCAGCCGGGACAGGGGCCTCCACGAGCAGTACTTC. It is translated as CASSRDRGLHEQYF.